This T cell receptor beta chain was sequenced in a study of a mutant IDH1 vaccine in newly diagnosed glioma. Study context: The patients were given eight vaccinations, one each in weeks 1, 3, 5, 7, 11, 15, 19 and 23. Therapy received beforehand was radiotherapy, temozolomide, or both, with most patients given both.

Concerning this clone itself: What it recognizes is unknown.

General study results and limits: Pseudoprogression appeared independent of alterations in top peripheral clonotypes.

Generated by immunoSEQ multiplex PCR, the TCRdb table keeps only in-frame clones and is missing some. The table lists about 38,000 clones, around three quarters of them singletons. Noted time point: week 5, during vaccination. Doses comprised 300 ug of mutant IDH1 20-mer peptide each, plus topical imiquimod. Astrocytomas found in donors were new, WHO grade 3 or 4, IDH1-mutant and ATRX-lost. The V gene's germline CDR1 is KGHSH and CDR2 LQKENI. The CDR3 covers 15 residues. V shed 3 bases and J 8 bases; nucleotides not matched to a gene: 9. This material consisted of PBMCs, taken from a glioma patient whose treatment included an IDH1 peptide vaccine. The receptor comes from a man aged 35-49 years with glioma. V and J are TRBV18 and TRBJ1-4; TRBD1 aligns across 7 bases. As DNA, the CDR3 is TGTGCCAGCTCACCCCAACCCCAGGGGGAGGAAAAACTGTTTTTT. It yields the protein CASSPQPQGEEKLFF.